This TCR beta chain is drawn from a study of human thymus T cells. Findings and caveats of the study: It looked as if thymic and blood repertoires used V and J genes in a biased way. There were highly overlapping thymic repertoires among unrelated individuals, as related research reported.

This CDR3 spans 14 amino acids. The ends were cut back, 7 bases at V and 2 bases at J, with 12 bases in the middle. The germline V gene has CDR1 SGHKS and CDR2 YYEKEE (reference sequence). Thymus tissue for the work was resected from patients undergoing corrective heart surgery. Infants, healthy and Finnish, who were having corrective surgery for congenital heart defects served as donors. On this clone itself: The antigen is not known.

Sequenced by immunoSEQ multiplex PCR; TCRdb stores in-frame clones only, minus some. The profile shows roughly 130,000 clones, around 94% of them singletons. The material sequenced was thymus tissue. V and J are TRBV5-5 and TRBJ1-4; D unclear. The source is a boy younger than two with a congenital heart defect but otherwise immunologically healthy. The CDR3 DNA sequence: TGTGCCAGCGGCCCAAGGCAGACTAATGAAAAACTGTTTTTT. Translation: CASGPRQTNEKLFF.